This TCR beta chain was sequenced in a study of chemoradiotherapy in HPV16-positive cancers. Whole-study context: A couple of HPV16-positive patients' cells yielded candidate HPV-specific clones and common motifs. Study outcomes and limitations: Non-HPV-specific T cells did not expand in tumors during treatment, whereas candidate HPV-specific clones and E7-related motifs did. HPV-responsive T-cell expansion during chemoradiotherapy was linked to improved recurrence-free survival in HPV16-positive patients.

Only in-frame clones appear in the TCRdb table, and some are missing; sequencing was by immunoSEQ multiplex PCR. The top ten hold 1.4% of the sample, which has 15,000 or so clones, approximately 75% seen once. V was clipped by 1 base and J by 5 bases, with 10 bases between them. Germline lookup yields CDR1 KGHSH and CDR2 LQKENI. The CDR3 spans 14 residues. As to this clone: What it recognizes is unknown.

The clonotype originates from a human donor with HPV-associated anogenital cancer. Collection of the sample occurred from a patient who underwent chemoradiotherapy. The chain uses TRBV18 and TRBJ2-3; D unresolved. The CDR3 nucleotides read TGTGCCAGCTCACCACGGGTCGAACAAGATACGCAGTATTTT. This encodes CASSPRVEQDTQYF.